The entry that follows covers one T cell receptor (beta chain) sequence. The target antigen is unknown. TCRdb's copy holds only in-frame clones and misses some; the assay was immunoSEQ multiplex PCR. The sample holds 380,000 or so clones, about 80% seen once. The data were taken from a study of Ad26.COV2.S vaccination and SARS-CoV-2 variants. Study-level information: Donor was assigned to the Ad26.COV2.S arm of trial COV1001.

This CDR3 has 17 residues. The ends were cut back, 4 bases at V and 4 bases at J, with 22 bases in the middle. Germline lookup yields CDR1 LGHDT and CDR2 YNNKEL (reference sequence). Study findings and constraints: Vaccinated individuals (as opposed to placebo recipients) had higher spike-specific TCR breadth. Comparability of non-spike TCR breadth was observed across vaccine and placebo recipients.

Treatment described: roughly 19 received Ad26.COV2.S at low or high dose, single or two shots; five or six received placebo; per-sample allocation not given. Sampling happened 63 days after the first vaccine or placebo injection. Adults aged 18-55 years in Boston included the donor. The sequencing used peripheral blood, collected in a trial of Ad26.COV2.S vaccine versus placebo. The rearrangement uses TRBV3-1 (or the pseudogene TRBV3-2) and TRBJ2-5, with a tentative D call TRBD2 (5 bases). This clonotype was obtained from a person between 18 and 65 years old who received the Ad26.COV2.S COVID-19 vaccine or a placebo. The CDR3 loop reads CASSPPGGPIFGETQYF. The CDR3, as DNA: TGTGCCAGCAGCCCCCCGGGCGGGCCCATTTTCGGAGAGACCCAGTACTTC.